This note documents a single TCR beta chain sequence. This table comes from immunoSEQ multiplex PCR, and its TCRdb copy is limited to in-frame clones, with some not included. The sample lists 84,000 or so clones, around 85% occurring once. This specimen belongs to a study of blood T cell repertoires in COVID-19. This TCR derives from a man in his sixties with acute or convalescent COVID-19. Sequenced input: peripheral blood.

The CDR3 bases are TGTGCCACCAGTGACCGACAGGGAACGAGCAATCAGCCCCAGCATTTT. Its translation is CATSDRQGTSNQPQHF. The J gene is TRBJ1-5, the V gene TRBV24-1; TRBD1 matches at 7 bases. In germline, CDR1 is KGHDR, CDR2 SFDVKD. Losses at the gene ends were 4 bases for V and 1 base for J; bases not matched to a gene: 6. The length of the CDR3 is 16 residues.